These 27 T cell receptor beta chains came from one sample sequenced in a study of T cell repertoires in cytomegalovirus infection. MiXCR, run by TCRdb on the reads, gives a single entry per CDR3 protein. The sample records fewer than 1,000,000 distinct CDR3 sequences, roughly 31% being singletons. These TCRs' antigens remain unknown. The sample here was cultured CD8+ T cells from PBMCs, taken from culture after CMV antigen stimulation. All receptors derive from a human donor in good health (CMV status not recorded). Some clones in this sample may be carry-over from other donors' samples.

This chain connects TRBV12-3 or TRBV12-4 to TRBJ1-2; D call uncertain. The CDR3 length is 14 residues. Trimming took 6 bases from V and 4 from J, leaving 15 bases between them. Here the CDR3 DNA reads TGTGCCAGCAGGGAGAGGAGTTGGGGCTATGGCTACACCTTC. Its translation: CASRERSWGYGYTF.

This clonotype was seen a single time. The chain has TRBV7-6 and TRBJ1-2, with TRBD1 matching 7 bases. The length of the CDR3 is 13 residues. The germline V gene has CDR1 SGHVS and CDR2 FNYEAQ. The J segment lost 7 bases and the V segment lost 11 bases, leaving 13 bases of the junction unmatched. CDR3 in DNA: TGTGCCGTGGAGGGGGCAGCCCGGGGTGGCTACACCTTC. This sequence encodes CAVEGAARGGYTF.

The chain uses TRBV20-1 and TRBJ2-5; D may be TRBD1 (5 bases). The V end was cut by 0 bases, the J end by 5 bases, with 7 bases between. This CDR3 has 12 residues. In germline, CDR1 is DFQATT, CDR2 SNEGSKA (reference sequence). The CDR3 DNA reads TGCAGTGCTAGAGATTCAGGGGAGACCCAGTACTTC. It encodes CSARDSGETQYF.

Details on this clonotype: A read error may account for a junction end that differs from germline. The chain joins TRBV18 to TRBJ1-4; D gene uncertain. Germline-derived CDR1 and CDR2 are KGHSH and LQKENI. The CDR3 is made up of 16 amino acids. The CDR3 DNA reads TGTGCCAACTCACCGCCTGGGGAGCTGGCTAATGAAAAACTGTTTTTT. Protein product: CANSPPGELANEKLFF.

This clonotype was picked up a small number of times. At one boundary the junction diverges from the germline segment, which might be a read error. The chain uses TRBV7-7 and TRBJ2-5; TRBD2 agrees at 11 bases. Germline loops: CDR1 SSHAT, CDR2 FNYEAQ (reference sequence). This CDR3 contains 16 residues. The CDR3 spells CASSESSGRRQETQYF. The CDR3 region has the DNA TGTGCTAGCAGCGAGTCTAGCGGGAGGCGCCAAGAGACCCAGTACTTC.

There are many counts of this clonotype. The chain couples TRBV7-6 to TRBJ2-5; TRBD2 matches 10 bases. CDR3 length equals 18 residues. CDR1 and CDR2 (germline): SGHVS, FNYEAQ. Trimming took 3 bases from V and 1 from J; bases not matched to a gene: 11. The CDR3 nucleotides read TGTGCCAGCAGCTTTGAGGTAGCGGGGGGCCCTCCCCAAGAGACCCAGTACTTC. Translating it yields CASSFEVAGGPPQETQYF.

Worth noting for this clonotype: A much larger clone is a single base away; this may be a read error. The chain joins TRBV27 to TRBJ2-1; D gene ambiguous. The CDR3 loop spans 14 amino acids. Per the germline V gene, CDR1 is MNHEY and CDR2 is SMNVEV (reference sequence). CDR3 bases: TGTGCCAGCAGTTTATCAACAGCGTACAATGAGCAGTTGTTC. Residues: CASSLSTAYNEQLF.

The rearrangement uses TRBV5-6 and TRBJ1-1, with D tentatively TRBD1 (5 bases). In germline, CDR1 is SGHDT, CDR2 YYEEEE. The CDR3 runs 14 residues. The ends were cut back, 0 bases at V and 7 bases at J, with 13 bases in the middle. The CDR3 reads CASSLGTTRIEAFF. The DNA of the CDR3 is TGTGCCAGCAGCTTGGGGACAACCAGGATTGAAGCTTTCTTT.

This clonotype was detected a few times. The chain couples TRBV5-1 to TRBJ2-5, with 7 positions matching TRBD1. Germline loops: CDR1 SGHRS, CDR2 YFSETQ. The CDR3 length is 14 residues. The ends lost 6 bases at V and 5 bases at J; junction bases unmatched: 10. DNA for the CDR3: TGCGCCAGCACTACGGACAGGTTGGGGGAGACCCAGTACTTC. Translation gives CASTTDRLGETQYF.

V is TRBV4-1 and J is TRBJ1-2, with 7 bases aligning to TRBD1. CDR1 is MGHRA and CDR2 is YSYEKL in the germline V gene. This CDR3 region has 15 residues. V gave up 4 bases and J gave up 2 bases; unmatched junction bases: 7. Here the CDR3 reads CASSRDRAENYGYTF. As DNA, the CDR3 is TGCGCCAGCAGCCGAGACAGGGCCGAGAACTATGGCTACACCTTC.

This clonotype was detected only a few times. This chain links TRBV15 with TRBJ2-7, with D possibly being TRBD1 (6 bases). The germline V gene has CDR1 LNHNV and CDR2 YYDKDF (reference sequence). The CDR3 is 13 amino acids. The ends were cut back, 3 bases at V and 2 bases at J, with 8 bases in the middle. Written as DNA, the CDR3 is TGTGCCACCAGCAGGACAGGACCCTACGAGCAGTACTTC. Translated, it gives CATSRTGPYEQYF.

This clonotype turned up a few times. V and J are TRBV25-1 and TRBJ1-6, with a possible D match to TRBD1 (5 bases). Looked up from germline, CDR1 is MGHDK and CDR2 is SYGVNS. The CDR3 consists of 13 residues. Trimming stripped 4 bases from V and 13 bases from J, with 14 bases between. Here the CDR3 DNA reads TGTGCCAGCAGTGCGGGGGGGGGAGGTCCCCTCCACTTT. As protein: CASSAGGGGPLHF. The full variable domain, its missing parts supplied by reference TRBV25-1 and TRBJ1-6, is EADIYQTPRYLVIGTGKKITLECSQTMGHDKMYWYQQDPGMELHLIHYSYGVNSTEKGDLSSESTVSRIRTEHFPLTLESARPSHTSQYLCASSAGGGGPLHFGNGTRLTVT.

This chain connects TRBV6-2 or TRBV6-3 to TRBJ2-1; D perhaps matches TRBD2 (5 bases). Germline loops: CDR1 MNHEY, CDR2 SVGEGT. Trimming took off 0 bases at V and 0 bases at J, with 15 bases between the two ends. The CDR3 spans 18 residues. CDR3 nucleotide sequence: TGTGCCAGCAGTTACTCGGCGGGTCCCTATTACTCCTACAATGAGCAGTTCTTC. It specifies CASSYSAGPYYSYNEQFF.

The chain's CDR3 is CASTIHLGTGELFF. In DNA, the CDR3 is TGTGCCAGCACGATTCACTTGGGGACCGGGGAGCTGTTTTTT. The chain recombines TRBV6-1 with TRBJ2-2; D gene ambiguous. The length of the CDR3 is 14 residues. CDR1 and CDR2 from the germline V gene are MNHNS and SASEGT. Trimming pared 7 bases from V and 5 bases from J, leaving 14 bases between.

There are many counts of this clonotype. This chain connects TRBV7-9 to TRBJ1-1, with 7 bases aligning to TRBD1. The length of the CDR3 is 14 residues. The J segment lost 1 base and the V segment lost 6 bases, leaving 5 bases of the junction unmatched. Germline V gives CDR1 SEHNR, CDR2 FQNEAQ (reference sequence). Here the CDR3 reads CASRPGQTNTEAFF. CDR3 sequence (DNA): TGTGCCAGCAGGCCGGGACAGACGAACACTGAAGCTTTCTTT.

The CDR3 DNA follows: TGTGCCAGCAGCTCATCCGGGACAGGGGCCGGTGAGACCCAGTACTTC. The encoded protein is CASSSSGTGAGETQYF. This sequence joins TRBV7-9 and TRBJ2-5; 10 bases agree with TRBD1. The CDR3 length is 16 residues. V lost 4 bases to trimming and J lost 5 bases; unmatched junction nucleotides: 10. Germline CDR1 SEHNR, CDR2 FQNEAQ (reference sequence).

This clonotype was observed once. This sequence joins TRBV12-3 or TRBV12-4 and TRBJ2-2; D possibly corresponds to TRBD1 (6 bases). The CDR3 spans 14 residues. Trimming shortened V by 6 bases and J by 6 bases, and 14 bases separated the two germline ends. For the CDR3, the DNA is TGTGCCAGCAGCCACAGGGTAATGGCCGGGGAGCTGTTTTTT. Its translation is CASSHRVMAGELFF.

The chain couples TRBV7-6 to TRBJ1-2, with TRBD1 as a possible D gene (6 bases). The V gene lost 5 bases and the J gene lost 4 bases, with 17 bases spanning the gap. Germline CDR1 and CDR2: SGHVS and FNYEAQ. The CDR3 consists of 15 residues. In DNA, the CDR3 is TGTGCCAGCAGCGACGCCACAGGGTCCCCCTATGGCTACACCTTC. As protein: CASSDATGSPYGYTF.

This clonotype has more than one count but fewer than ten. The V gene is TRBV20-1, the J gene TRBJ2-7, with D perhaps matching TRBD1 (6 bases). CDR3 length: 15 amino acids. Germline V gene lookup returns CDR1 DFQATT and CDR2 SNEGSKA (reference sequence). Trimming cost V 0 bases and J 2 bases, with 14 bases left between them. The CDR3 sequence is CSARDGQWRPYEQYV. CDR3 in DNA: TGCAGTGCTAGAGATGGACAGTGGAGACCCTACGAGCAGTACGTC.

The chain uses TRBV10-3 and TRBJ1-1, with a weak D call TRBD1 (5 bases). Germline V lookup: CDR1 ENHRY, CDR2 SYGVKD. Trimming removed 3 bases from V and 9 bases from J, with 14 bases in between. CDR3 length equals 13 residues. DNA of the CDR3: TGTGCCATCAGTGAAGGGGAGGCTAGAAAAGCTTTCTTT. Its translation: CAISEGEARKAFF.

A few counts support this clonotype. The chain uses TRBV10-1 and TRBJ1-1; possibly TRBD1 for D (5 bases). This CDR3 contains 13 residues. In germline, CDR1 is WNHNN, CDR2 SYGVQD (reference sequence). Trimming took 3 bases from V and 4 from J, leaving 9 bases between them. CDR3 in DNA: TGCGCCAGCAGTGAAGGGGTGGCCACTGAAGCTTTCTTT. Its protein product is CASSEGVATEAFF.

This clonotype came up a few times. The chain carries TRBV7-9 and TRBJ2-1, with D unclear. The V end was cut by 4 bases, the J end by 10 bases, with 11 bases between. CDR1 and CDR2 from the germline V gene are SEHNR and FQNEAQ (reference sequence). The CDR3 contains 12 residues. CDR3 loop: CASSYHIAEQFF. CDR3 in DNA: TGTGCCAGCAGCTACCACATCGCCGAGCAGTTCTTC.

V and J are TRBV2 and TRBJ2-5; 16 nucleotides agree with TRBD2. Germline CDR1 SNHLY, CDR2 FYNNEI. With 6 bases clipped from V and 3 bases from J, the junction kept 1 base outside the gene matches. The CDR3 is made up of 15 amino acids. Here the CDR3 reads CASSGTSGGEETQYF. The CDR3 DNA sequence: TGTGCCAGCAGCGGGACTAGCGGGGGGGAAGAGACCCAGTACTTC.

The chain combines TRBV29-1 with TRBJ2-1; D unclear. V lost 3 bases and J 0 bases, leaving 9 bases between the germline ends. The CDR3 sequence is 14 residues long. Germline V gives CDR1 SQVTM, CDR2 ANQGSEA. CDR3 nucleotide sequence: TGCAGCGTTGATGCGCCGAGCTCCTACAATGAGCAGTTCTTC. This translates into CSVDAPSSYNEQFF.

The CDR3 DNA reads TGTGCCAGCAGCTTATTGGGACAGGGGTTGGACACCGGGGAGCTGTTTTTT. Translated: CASSLLGQGLDTGELFF. The chain has TRBV7-6 and TRBJ2-2; 10 nucleotides line up with TRBD1. V shed 2 bases, J shed 3 bases, and the junction held 6 bases outside the gene matches. The germline V gene encodes CDR1 SGHVS and CDR2 FNYEAQ. The CDR3 totals 17 residues.

This clonotype was seen a few times. The chain joins TRBV2 to TRBJ2-1; 8 positions agree with TRBD2. Germline V gene sequence: CDR1 SNHLY, CDR2 FYNNEI. This CDR3 is built from 17 residues. J lost 8 bases, V lost 4 bases, and 16 bases had no gene match. Here the CDR3 reads CASSGLTRGALTDEQFF. CDR3 coding DNA: TGTGCCAGCAGTGGTCTTACGCGGGGGGCTCTTACTGATGAGCAGTTCTTC. The variable domain in full, with the rest retrieved from reference TRBV2 and TRBJ2-1, is EPEVTQTPSHQVTQMGQEVILRCVPISNHLYFYWYRQILGQKVEFLVSFYNNEISEKSEIFDDQFSVERPDGSNFTLKIRSTKLEDSAMYFCASSGLTRGALTDEQFFGPGTRLTVL.

This clonotype was counted between two and nine times. The rearrangement links TRBV4-1 to TRBJ1-5; D is undetermined. The CDR3 is 15 residues long. Germline V gene sequence: CDR1 MGHRA, CDR2 YSYEKL. Trimming removed 0 bases from V and 3 bases from J, with 9 bases in between. CDR3 sequence (DNA): TGCGCCAGCAGCCAAGATCATACACTCAATCAGCCCCAGCATTTT. Encoded protein: CASSQDHTLNQPQHF.